Listed below are T cell receptor beta chains from one sample, sequenced in a study of T-cell reconstitution after alpha-beta-depleted transplantation in children. TCRdb recomputed calls from the PCR reads with MiXCR, one row per CDR3 protein. The data hold about 980,000 distinct CDR3 sequences, with about 26% observed a single time. The specimen was PBMCs, mostly from graft donor cells, collected 360 days after TCRalphabeta/CD19-depleted stem cell transplant. The receptor set was obtained from a boy less than two years old who had a stem cell transplant for SCID, so the T cells may come from the graft donor. The CDR3 runs from the conserved cysteine through the conserved F or W. Fields, in order: D gene, clone size, V gene, J gene, CDR3 protein, CDR3 DNA. The D gene is left open where the match is weak. The size of a clone is reported for some rows only, either as once, few or many, or as a class for expanded clones.

TRBD1	-	TRBV29-1	TRBJ1-5	CSVADRVGSQPQHF	TGCAGCGTCGCAGACAGGGTTGGTAGTCAGCCCCAGCATTTT
-	few	TRBV20-1	TRBJ1-5	CSASDGGRNQPQHF	TGCAGTGCTAGTGACGGGGGCCGCAATCAGCCCCAGCATTTT
-	-	TRBV5-1	TRBJ2-3	CASSFTGRGTDTQYF	TGCGCCAGCAGCTTTACAGGGAGGGGCACAGATACGCAGTATTTT
-	-	TRBV27	TRBJ2-4	CASSLSIVGAKNIQYF	TGTGCCAGCAGTTTATCAATTGTGGGGGCCAAAAACATTCAGTACTTC
TRBD1	-	TRBV7-2	TRBJ2-3	CAILQRQGLTDTQYF	TGTGCCATATTGCAACGACAGGGTCTCACAGATACGCAGTATTTT
-	-	TRBV4-1	TRBJ2-5	CASSQDWGGGETQYF	TGCGCCAGCAGCCAAGATTGGGGGGGCGGGGAGACCCAGTACTTC
-	many	TRBV7-9	TRBJ2-3	CASSSTQGLNTDTQYF	TGTGCCAGCAGCTCGACCCAGGGGTTGAACACAGATACGCAGTATTTT
TRBD1	many	TRBV27	TRBJ2-7	CASSPWTGTREQYF	TGTGCCAGCAGTCCTTGGACAGGGACGAGGGAGCAGTACTTC
-	few	TRBV7-2	TRBJ1-6	CASSLGRLSPLHF	TGTGCCAGCAGCTTAGGGCGCCTTTCACCCCTCCACTTT
-	few	TRBV4-1	TRBJ1-1	CASSLLGNSLNTEAFF	TGCGCCAGCAGCCTCCTGGGGAACAGTCTGAACACTGAAGCTTTCTTT
-	-	TRBV12-3/TRBV12-4	TRBJ1-3	CASRRFSKEGNTIYF	TGTGCCAGCAGGAGGTTCTCCAAGGAGGGAAACACCATATATTTT
TRBD1	-	TRBV4-3	TRBJ2-2	CASSQHDREMNTGELFF	TGCGCCAGCAGCCAACACGACAGGGAAATGAACACCGGGGAGCTGTTTTTT
-	-	TRBV5-5	TRBJ1-6	CASSLAVGNSPLHF	TGTGCCAGCAGCTTGGCCGTGGGGAATTCACCCCTCCACTTT
TRBD1	-	TRBV15	TRBJ2-3	CATSGTGFTDTQYF	TGTGCCACCAGCGGGACAGGGTTCACAGATACGCAGTATTTT
TRBD2	-	TRBV12-3/TRBV12-4	TRBJ2-1	CASRAFGTSGGYNEQFF	TGTGCCAGCAGAGCCTTCGGGACTAGCGGGGGCTACAATGAGCAGTTCTTC
-	-	TRBV12-3/TRBV12-4	TRBJ1-6	CASSSAQGRSSPLHF	TGTGCCAGCAGTTCCGCTCAGGGGCGCAGTTCACCCCTCCACTTT
-	few	TRBV6-2/TRBV6-3	TRBJ1-1	CASSSGGMVNTEAFF	TGTGCCAGTTCATCGGGGGGTATGGTGAACACTGAAGCTTTCTTT
-	-	TRBV7-3	TRBJ2-6	CASSSRYISSSGANVLTF	TGTGCCAGCAGCTCCCGATACATCAGCTCCTCTGGGGCCAACGTCCTGACTTTC
-	few	TRBV7-9	TRBJ1-1	CASSLGRLGAGEAFF	TGTGCCAGCAGCTTAGGTCGTCTGGGGGCGGGTGAAGCTTTCTTT
-	few	TRBV29-1	TRBJ2-5	CSVDRTETQYF	TGCAGCGTTGATCGAACGGAGACCCAGTACTTC
TRBD2	-	TRBV14	TRBJ2-7	CASSQEGLDDEQYF	TGTGCCAGCAGCCAAGAAGGACTAGACGACGAGCAGTACTTC
-	few	TRBV20-1	TRBJ2-7	CSATPRAPYEQYF	TGCAGTGCCACCCCGCGGGCGCCCTACGAGCAGTACTTC
-	-	TRBV2	TRBJ2-1	CASSAARSYNEQFF	TGTGCCAGCAGTGCGGCACGGTCCTACAATGAGCAGTTCTTC
-	-	TRBV4-1	TRBJ1-1	CASSQVGEGRGEAFF	TGCGCCAGCAGCCAAGTCGGTGAGGGGCGAGGAGAAGCTTTCTTT
-	few	TRBV10-3	TRBJ1-3	CAISESGQQWGSGNTIYF	TGTGCCATCAGTGAGTCGGGGCAACAGTGGGGATCGGGAAACACCATATATTTT
TRBD2	few	TRBV12-3/TRBV12-4	TRBJ2-2	CASSARRSSGGPENTGELFF	TGTGCCAGCAGTGCCCGTCGAAGTAGCGGGGGGCCGGAGAACACCGGGGAGCTGTTTTTT
-	-	TRBV29-1	TRBJ2-5	CSVALTVLQETQYF	TGCAGCGTTGCCCTGACAGTGCTCCAAGAGACCCAGTACTTC
TRBD1	-	TRBV5-1	TRBJ2-2	CASSGGRGNGELFF	TGCGCCAGCAGTGGTGGCAGGGGGAACGGGGAGCTGTTTTTT
TRBD2	few	TRBV4-1	TRBJ2-2	CASSQVPSGSPNTGELFF	TGCGCCAGCAGCCAAGTCCCTAGCGGGAGTCCGAACACCGGGGAGCTGTTTTTT
TRBD1	-	TRBV28	TRBJ1-5	CASSPDRVEQPQHF	TGTGCCAGCAGCCCCGACAGGGTTGAACAGCCCCAGCATTTT
TRBD2	few	TRBV2	TRBJ2-3	CASSSSLTSGGNTDTQYF	TGTGCCAGCAGTTCCAGCCTGACTAGCGGGGGGAACACAGATACGCAGTATTTT
TRBD2	few	TRBV27	TRBJ2-7	CASSFSRRTGRYYEQYF	TGTGCCAGCAGTTTTTCCCGAAGGACCGGGAGGTACTACGAGCAGTACTTC
-	-	TRBV28	TRBJ2-3	CASSFSIYLRDTQYF	TGTGCCAGCAGTTTCTCCATCTACCTACGGGATACGCAGTATTTT
-	few	TRBV12-3/TRBV12-4	TRBJ2-5	CASSLAQGSETQYF	TGTGCCAGCAGTTTAGCCCAGGGGTCGGAGACCCAGTACTTC
TRBD1	-	TRBV5-5	TRBJ1-2	CASRRPGQGKGYTF	TGTGCCAGCAGGCGACCGGGACAGGGGAAGGGCTACACCTTC
TRBD2	-	TRBV5-5	TRBJ2-1	CASSPTLGGTYNEQFF	TGTGCCAGCAGCCCCACGCTCGGGGGGACCTACAATGAGCAGTTCTTC
TRBD1	few	TRBV5-6	TRBJ2-1	CASFPGTAYNEQFF	TGTGCCAGCTTCCCCGGGACAGCGTACAATGAGCAGTTCTTC
-	-	TRBV4-1	TRBJ2-1	CASSQEEGPNEQFF	TGCGCCAGCAGCCAAGAGGAGGGGCCCAATGAGCAGTTCTTC
TRBD1	few	TRBV12-3/TRBV12-4	TRBJ1-4	CASSWGQGGNEKLFF	TGTGCCAGCAGTTGGGGACAGGGCGGAAATGAAAAACTGTTTTTT
-	-	TRBV7-9	TRBJ1-5	CASSLVRGHSNQPQHF	TGTGCCAGCAGCTTAGTGCGCGGGCATAGCAATCAGCCCCAGCATTTT
TRBD2	-	TRBV4-2	TRBJ2-2	CASSQALTSGGPNTGELFF	TGTGCCAGCAGCCAAGCACTGACTAGCGGGGGGCCCAACACCGGGGAGCTGTTTTTT
-	-	TRBV5-1	TRBJ2-2	CASSPGTENTGELFF	TGCGCCAGCAGCCCCGGGACGGAAAACACCGGGGAGCTGTTTTTT
TRBD2	-	TRBV5-1	TRBJ2-1	CASSGGTSGGNNEQFF	TGCGCCAGCAGCGGCGGGACTAGCGGGGGGAACAATGAGCAGTTCTTC
-	few	TRBV5-1	TRBJ1-1	CASSQTGYRLNTEAFF	TGCGCCAGCAGCCAGACGGGATACAGGCTAAACACTGAAGCTTTCTTT
TRBD1	-	TRBV20-1	TRBJ1-1	CSARGQGAWRNTEAFF	TGCAGTGCTAGAGGGCAGGGGGCATGGAGGAACACTGAAGCTTTCTTT
TRBD1	-	TRBV6-5	TRBJ2-7	CASSFGQGKQYF	TGTGCCAGCAGTTTCGGACAGGGCAAGCAGTACTTC
TRBD1	few	TRBV29-1	TRBJ1-1	CSGRFWGQPDTEAFF	TGCAGCGGGCGTTTCTGGGGACAGCCCGACACTGAAGCTTTCTTT
TRBD1	-	TRBV7-9	TRBJ1-1	CASSSWDRKVEAFF	TGTGCCAGCAGCTCTTGGGACAGGAAGGTTGAAGCTTTCTTT
TRBD1	few	TRBV19	TRBJ2-2	CASSPGTVANTGELFF	TGTGCCAGTAGTCCCGGGACAGTCGCGAACACCGGGGAGCTGTTTTTT
TRBD2	few	TRBV7-9	TRBJ2-5	CASTRGGKKSQYF	TGTGCCAGCACCCGGGGAGGGAAGAAGTCCCAGTACTTC
TRBD2	-	TRBV12-3/TRBV12-4	TRBJ2-1	CASSHRSGGVYNEQFF	TGTGCCAGCAGTCACCGAAGCGGGGGGGTCTACAATGAGCAGTTCTTC
-	-	TRBV28	TRBJ1-3	CASSLDSAGNTIYF	TGTGCCAGCAGTTTGGATTCGGCTGGAAACACCATATATTTT
TRBD1	-	TRBV20-1	TRBJ1-3	CSARDWDRGDTIYF	TGCAGTGCTAGAGATTGGGACAGAGGGGACACCATATATTTT
TRBD2	-	TRBV12-3/TRBV12-4	TRBJ2-7	CASRDSGSSSYEQYF	TGTGCCAGCAGAGATAGCGGGTCGAGCTCCTACGAGCAGTACTTC
TRBD1	few	TRBV20-1	TRBJ2-7	CSAGTGDPYEQYF	TGCAGTGCCGGGACAGGGGACCCCTACGAGCAGTACTTC
-	few	TRBV4-3	TRBJ2-7	CASSQRLTYEQYF	TGCGCCAGCAGCCAGAGGCTTACTTACGAGCAGTACTTC
TRBD1	few	TRBV10-3	TRBJ2-7	CAISVTGGSYEQYF	TGTGCCATCAGTGTGACAGGGGGGAGCTACGAGCAGTACTTC
-	-	TRBV27	TRBJ2-3	CASSTHRTITLPDTQYF	TGTGCCAGCAGCACACACAGGACCATCACTCTGCCAGATACGCAGTATTTT